This record looks at one T cell receptor beta chain sequence and its context. These data belong to a study of technical replicates of blood from a handful of donors. The CDR3 runs to 15 residues. From germline, CDR1 is ENHRY and CDR2 SYGVKD. After removal of 0 bases from V and 5 bases from J, the junction contained 3 bases not matched to a gene. Repertoires were generated with immunoSEQ multiplex PCR, while TCRdb's copy carries only in-frame clones and drops some. The sample carries over 50,000 clones, more than 75% recorded once. J is TRBJ1-1 and V is TRBV10-3; 10 nucleotides line up with TRBD1. The sample taken for sequencing was PBMCs. The source is a human donor in good health. Some clones in this sample may be carry-over from other donors' samples. The DNA for the CDR3 is TGTGCCATCAGTGAGTCGGACAGGGGGAAGACTGAAGCTTTCTTT. This encodes CAISESDRGKTEAFF.